This T cell receptor (beta chain) is drawn from a study of cytomegalovirus exposure and HLA in healthy donors. Regarding this clone: What it recognizes is unknown.

The assay was immunoSEQ multiplex PCR, and TCRdb's table has in-frame clones only and misses some. The profile shows around 190,000 clones, 86% of them singletons. Trimming at V came to 6 bases and at J to 6 bases, leaving 10 bases not matched to a gene. The CDR3 has 15 amino acids. CDR1 SNHLY and CDR2 FYNNEI come from the germline V gene. Findings and caveats of the study: Later, an analysis found that TCR clusters from the first cohort tended to co-occur in the 120 validation repertoires.

The TCR originated in a woman aged 18-29 years in good health and CMV-seronegative. The specimen was PBMCs. The rearrangement joins TRBV2 to TRBJ1-4, with TRBD1 matching over 7 bases. DNA of the CDR3: TGTGCCAGCAGCCCCGGACAGGCCAGCCATGAAAAACTGTTTTTT. Residues: CASSPGQASHEKLFF.